These 5 T cell receptor beta chains were sequenced from one sample in a study of T cell responses to AZD1222 COVID-19 vaccine. Sequenced by immunoSEQ multiplex PCR; TCRdb stores in-frame clones only, minus some. The repertoire holds about 160,000 clones, with about nine tenths as singletons. The sample in question was peripheral blood, obtained on day 0 of AZD1222 vaccination. The receptors derive from an adult in good health.

This clone appeared a single time. This chain links TRBV6-5 with TRBJ1-4; a possible D gene is TRBD1 (5 bases). V was pared by 6 bases and J by 8 bases, with 16 bases between. Per the germline V gene, CDR1 is MNHEY and CDR2 is SVGAGI. The CDR3 length is 14 residues. This CDR3 is CASRSAGSDEKLFF. The CDR3, as DNA: TGTGCCAGCAGATCAGCAGGGTCCGACGAAAAACTGTTTTTT.

The chain employs TRBV11-2 and TRBJ1-1; maybe TRBD1 (5 bases). V was trimmed by 1 base and J by 1 base, leaving 10 bases between them. The CDR3 length is 15 residues. Germline CDR1 reads SGHAT; CDR2 reads FQNNGV. CDR3 in amino acids: CASSLGGTSNTEAFF. For the CDR3, the DNA is TGTGCCAGCAGCTTAGGTGGGACCTCGAACACTGAAGCTTTCTTT.

V gene TRBV6-5 combines with J gene TRBJ1-6, with a tentative D call TRBD1 (5 bases). This CDR3 contains 13 residues. The ends were cut back, 2 bases at V and 7 bases at J, with 6 bases in the middle. Germline CDR1 and CDR2: MNHEY and SVGAGI. The CDR3 DNA reads as TGTGCCAGCAGTTACAGACAGAATTCACCCCTCCACTTT. It codes for CASSYRQNSPLHF.

The rearrangement uses TRBV3-1 (or the pseudogene TRBV3-2) and TRBJ2-7; a possible D gene is TRBD2 (5 bases). Germline V gives CDR1 LGHDT, CDR2 YNNKEL (reference sequence). Trimming removed 4 bases from V and 7 bases from J, with 17 bases in between. This CDR3 has 14 amino acids. DNA for the CDR3: TGTGCCAGCAGCCCCAGACGGCGGACTGGAGAGCAGTACTTC. Translating it yields CASSPRRRTGEQYF.

The chain uses TRBV5-6 and TRBJ2-1; TRBD2 matches at 9 bases. The CDR3 contains 15 residues. Trimming removed 4 bases from V and 6 bases from J; junction bases left unmatched: 8. CDR1 is SGHDT, CDR2 YYEEEE, per germline. The CDR3 bases are TGTGCCAGCAGCACCAAGCGGGGGGCAGGCAATGAGCAGTTCTTC. Protein sequence: CASSTKRGAGNEQFF.